The T cell receptor beta chain under discussion was sequenced for a study of blood T cell repertoires in COVID-19. The wider study: Acute-phase and convalescent COVID-19 samples originated in the United States, Italy and Spain.

Trimming took 5 bases from V and 6 from J; bases not matched to a gene: 9. The CDR3 has 14 residues. In germline, CDR1 is SGHAT, CDR2 FQNNGV. Per the original methods: The authors estimated nucleated cell counts from reference gene primer amplification. Sequencing used immunoSEQ multiplex PCR; TCRdb keeps in-frame clones, though not all of them. The D gene and trimming were derived from the DNA, and the V and J assignments and clone size from that table. Here the sample spans a few hundred thousand clones, around nine tenths being singletons. Each participant's cohort was designated according to participant-reported clinical history.

The TCR sequence derives from a woman aged 40-49 years who had recovered from COVID-19. The sequenced sample was PBMCs or T cells enriched from blood (not recorded which). The chain recombines TRBV11-2 with TRBJ2-7; 8 positions match TRBD1. The CDR3 loop is CASSPSGGLGEQYF. The DNA for the CDR3 is TGTGCCAGCAGCCCCTCAGGGGGCCTCGGCGAGCAGTACTTC.